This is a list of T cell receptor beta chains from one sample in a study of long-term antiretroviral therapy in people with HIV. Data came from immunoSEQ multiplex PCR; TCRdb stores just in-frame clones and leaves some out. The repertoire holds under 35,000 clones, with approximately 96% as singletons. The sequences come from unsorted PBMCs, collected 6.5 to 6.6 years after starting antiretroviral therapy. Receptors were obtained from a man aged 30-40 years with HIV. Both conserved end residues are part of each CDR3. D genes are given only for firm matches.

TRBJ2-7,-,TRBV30,CAWSVDRSYEQYF,TGTGCCTGGAGTGTAGACCGTTCCTACGAGCAGTACTTC
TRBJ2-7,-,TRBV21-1,CASSNGTSSYEQYF,TGTGCCAGCAGCAACGGGACATCGTCGTACGAGCAGTACTTC
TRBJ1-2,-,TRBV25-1,CASSESGIDGYTF,TGTGCCAGCAGTGAATCAGGAATAGATGGCTACACCTTC
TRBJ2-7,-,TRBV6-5,CASSSWGSGNYEQYF,TGTGCCAGCAGTTCCTGGGGGTCCGGAAACTACGAGCAGTACTTC
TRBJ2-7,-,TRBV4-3,CASSQERATPGTYPYEQYF,TGCGCCAGCAGCCAAGAGAGGGCGACCCCAGGGACTTACCCCTACGAGCAGTACTTC
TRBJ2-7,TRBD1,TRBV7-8,CASSLDRGVYEQYF,TGTGCCAGCAGCTTAGACAGGGGAGTCTACGAGCAGTACTTC
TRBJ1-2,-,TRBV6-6,CASSAGGNYGYTF,TGTGCCAGCAGCGCGGGGGGTAACTATGGCTACACCTTC
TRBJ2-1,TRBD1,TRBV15,CATSFALPGQGAHEQFF,TGTGCCACCAGCTTCGCACTCCCGGGACAGGGGGCCCACGAGCAGTTCTTC
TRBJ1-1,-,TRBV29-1,CSVGGRHTEAFF,TGCAGCGTTGGGGGGCGGCACACTGAAGCTTTCTTT
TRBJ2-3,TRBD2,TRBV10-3,CAISLPSGSSTDTQYF,TGTGCCATCAGCTTACCTAGCGGGAGTAGCACAGATACGCAGTATTTT